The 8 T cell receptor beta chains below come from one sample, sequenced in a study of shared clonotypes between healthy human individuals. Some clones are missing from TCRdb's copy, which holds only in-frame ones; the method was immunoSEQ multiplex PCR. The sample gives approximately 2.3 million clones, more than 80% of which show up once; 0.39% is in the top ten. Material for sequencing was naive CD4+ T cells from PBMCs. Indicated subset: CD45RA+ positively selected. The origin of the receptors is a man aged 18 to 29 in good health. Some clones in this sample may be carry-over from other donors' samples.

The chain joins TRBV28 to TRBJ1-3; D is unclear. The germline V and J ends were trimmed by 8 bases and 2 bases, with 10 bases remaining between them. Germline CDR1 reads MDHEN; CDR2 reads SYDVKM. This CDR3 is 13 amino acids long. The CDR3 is CASFGRPGNTIYF. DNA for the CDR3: TGTGCCAGCTTCGGTAGGCCTGGAAACACCATATATTTT.

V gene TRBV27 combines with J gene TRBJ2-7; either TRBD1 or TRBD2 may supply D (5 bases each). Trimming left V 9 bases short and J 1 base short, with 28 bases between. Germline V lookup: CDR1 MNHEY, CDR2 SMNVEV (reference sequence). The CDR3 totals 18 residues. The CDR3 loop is CASGLRGAFLGASYEQYF. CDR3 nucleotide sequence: TGTGCCAGTGGACTCCGGGGCGCATTCCTAGGGGCTTCCTACGAGCAGTACTTC.

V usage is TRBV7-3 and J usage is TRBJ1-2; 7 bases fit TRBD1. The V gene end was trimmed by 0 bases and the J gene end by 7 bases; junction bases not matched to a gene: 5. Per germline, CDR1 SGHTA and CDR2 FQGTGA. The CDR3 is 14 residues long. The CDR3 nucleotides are TGTGCCAGCAGCTTAACAGCGACAGGGTCTGGCTACACCTTC. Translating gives CASSLTATGSGYTF.

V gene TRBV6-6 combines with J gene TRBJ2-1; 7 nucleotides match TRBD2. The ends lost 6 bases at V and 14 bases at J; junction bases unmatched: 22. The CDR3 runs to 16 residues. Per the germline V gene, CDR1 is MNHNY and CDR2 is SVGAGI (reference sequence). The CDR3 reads CASSRLWAGEIVVEFF. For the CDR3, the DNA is TGTGCCAGCAGCCGTCTTTGGGCGGGAGAGATTGTTGTGGAGTTCTTC.

CDR3 region: CASSLAGPARAGQYF. CDR3 nucleotide sequence: TGTGCCAGCAGCTTAGCGGGACCAGCCAGGGCTGGGCAGTACTTC. The V and J genes are TRBV7-2 and TRBJ2-7, with D perhaps given as TRBD1 or TRBD2 (5 bases each). The length of the CDR3 is 15 residues. Per the germline V gene, CDR1 is SGHTA and CDR2 is FQGNSA. Trimming shortened V by 0 bases and J by 9 bases, and 18 bases separated the two germline ends.

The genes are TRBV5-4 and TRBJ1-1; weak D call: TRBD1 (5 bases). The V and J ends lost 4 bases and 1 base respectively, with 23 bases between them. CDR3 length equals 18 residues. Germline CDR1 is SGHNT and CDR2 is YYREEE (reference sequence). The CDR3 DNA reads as TGTGCCAGCAGCAACATTTGGGTATCGGGGCGGGCGAACACTGAAGCTTTCTTT. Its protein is CASSNIWVSGRANTEAFF.

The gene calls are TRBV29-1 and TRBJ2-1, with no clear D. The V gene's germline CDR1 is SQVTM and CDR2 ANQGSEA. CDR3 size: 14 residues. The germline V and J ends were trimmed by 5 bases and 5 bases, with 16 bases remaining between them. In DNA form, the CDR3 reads TGCAGCGTTATAGGGTGGTCAGCCAACAATGAGCAGTTCTTC. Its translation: CSVIGWSANNEQFF.

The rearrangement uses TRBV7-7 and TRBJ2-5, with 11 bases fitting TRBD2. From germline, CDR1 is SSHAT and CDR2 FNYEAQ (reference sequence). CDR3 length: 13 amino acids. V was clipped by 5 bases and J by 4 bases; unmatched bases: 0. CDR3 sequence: CASSTSGRETQYF. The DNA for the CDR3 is TGTGCCAGCAGCACTAGCGGGAGAGAGACCCAGTACTTC.